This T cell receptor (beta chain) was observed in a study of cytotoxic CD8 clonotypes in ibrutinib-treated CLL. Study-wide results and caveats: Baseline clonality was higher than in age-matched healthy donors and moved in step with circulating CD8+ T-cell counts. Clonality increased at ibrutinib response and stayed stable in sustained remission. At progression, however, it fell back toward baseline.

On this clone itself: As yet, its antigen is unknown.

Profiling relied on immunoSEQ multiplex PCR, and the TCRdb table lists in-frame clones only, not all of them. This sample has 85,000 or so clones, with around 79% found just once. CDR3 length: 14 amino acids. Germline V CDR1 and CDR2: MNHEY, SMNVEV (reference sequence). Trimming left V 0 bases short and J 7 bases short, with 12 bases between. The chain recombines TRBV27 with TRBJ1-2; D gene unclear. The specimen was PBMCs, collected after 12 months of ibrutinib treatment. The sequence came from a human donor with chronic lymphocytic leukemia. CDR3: CASSLSRGSAGYTF. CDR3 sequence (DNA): TGTGCCAGCAGTTTATCGAGAGGGTCGGCTGGCTACACCTTC.